This TCR beta chain derives from a study of chronic HIV infection and antiretroviral therapy. V was clipped by 1 base and J by 0 bases; unmatched bases: 9. CDR1 DFQATT and CDR2 SNEGSKA come from the germline V gene (reference sequence). CDR3 size: 16 residues. From the 5' RACE reads, TCRdb called clonotypes with MiXCR, one entry per CDR3 protein. Of more than 25,000 distinct CDR3 sequences in the sample, 7% to 10% are singletons; the top ten hold under 3%. This clonotype was seen many times. The chain uses TRBV20-1 and TRBJ2-7; 7 positions match TRBD1. This TCR came from an adult who had HIV and had not received antiretroviral therapy, or was an uninfected healthy control (not recorded which). What was sequenced was peripheral blood. The CDR3 sequence: CSARGGGAFSSYEQYF. DNA of the CDR3: TGCAGTGCTAGAGGAGGGGGCGCGTTCAGCTCCTACGAGCAGTACTTC.